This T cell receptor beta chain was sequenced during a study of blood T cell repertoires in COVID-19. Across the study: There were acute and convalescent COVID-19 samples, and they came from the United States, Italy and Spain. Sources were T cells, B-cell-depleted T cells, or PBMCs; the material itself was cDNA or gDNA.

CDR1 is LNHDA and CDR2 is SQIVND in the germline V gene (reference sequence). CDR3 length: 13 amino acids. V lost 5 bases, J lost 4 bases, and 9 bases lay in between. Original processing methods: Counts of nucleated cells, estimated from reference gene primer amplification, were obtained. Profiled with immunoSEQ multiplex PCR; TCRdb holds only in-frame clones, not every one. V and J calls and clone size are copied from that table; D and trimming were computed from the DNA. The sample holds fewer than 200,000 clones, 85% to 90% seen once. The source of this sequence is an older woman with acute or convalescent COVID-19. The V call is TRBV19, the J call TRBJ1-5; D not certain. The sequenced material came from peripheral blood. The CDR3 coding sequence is TGTGCCAGTAGTGGAACAGCTAATCAGCCCCAGCATTTT. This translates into CASSGTANQPQHF.